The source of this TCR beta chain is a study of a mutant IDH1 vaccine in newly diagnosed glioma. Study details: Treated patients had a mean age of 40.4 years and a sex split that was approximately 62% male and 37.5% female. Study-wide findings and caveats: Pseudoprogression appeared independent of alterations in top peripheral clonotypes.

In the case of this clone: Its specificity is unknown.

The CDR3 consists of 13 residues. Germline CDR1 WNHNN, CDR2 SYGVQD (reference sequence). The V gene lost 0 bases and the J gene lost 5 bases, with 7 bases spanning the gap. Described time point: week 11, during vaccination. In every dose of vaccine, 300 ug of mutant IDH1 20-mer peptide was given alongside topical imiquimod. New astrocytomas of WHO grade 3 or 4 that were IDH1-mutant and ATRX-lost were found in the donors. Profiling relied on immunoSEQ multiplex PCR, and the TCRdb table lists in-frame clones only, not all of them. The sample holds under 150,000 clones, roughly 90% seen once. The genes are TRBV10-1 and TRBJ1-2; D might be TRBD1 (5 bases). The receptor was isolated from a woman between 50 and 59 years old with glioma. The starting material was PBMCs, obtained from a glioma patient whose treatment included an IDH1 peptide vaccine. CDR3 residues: CASSESQAYGYTF. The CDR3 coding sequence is TGCGCCAGCAGTGAGTCACAGGCGTATGGCTACACCTTC.